The clone carrying this TCR beta chain was counted a single time. Antigen: not known. The data were obtained in a study of CD8+CD57+ T cells in acquired aplastic anemia. Study background: DNA from sorted CD4+ and CD8+ cells averaged roughly 3.2 ug.

Genomic DNA was employed as the template in profiling TCR beta VDJ and CDR3. A single record per CDR3 protein comes from TCRdb applying MiXCR to the reads. The table has some 170,000 distinct CDR3 sequences, 50% to 65% seen once. Trimming left V 3 bases short and J 3 bases short, with 9 bases between. This CDR3 has 14 residues. Germline assignment: CDR1 SNHLY and CDR2 FYNNEI. General study findings and limits: Statistical testing detected no significant gap in CD8+ Simpson's diversity between patients and controls. Around 29 shared CD8+ CDR3s appeared highly expressed within patients' immunodominant clones.

Patients selected for sequencing had displayed CD8+CD57+ cell expansion by flow cytometry. Every patient was diagnosed with severe acquired aplastic anemia. This clonotype was obtained from a human donor with aplastic anemia. Sequences were obtained from sorted CD4+, CD8+, or CD8+CD57+ T cells (not recorded which) from PBMCs. J is TRBJ1-5 and V is TRBV2, with unresolved D. The CDR3: CASSDRTINQPQHF. CDR3 nucleotides: TGTGCCAGCAGTGACAGGACGATCAATCAGCCCCAGCATTTT.